The 3 T cell receptor beta chains below come from one sample, sequenced in a study of OX40 agonist ivuxolimab in advanced cancers. Repertoires were generated with immunoSEQ multiplex PCR, while TCRdb's copy carries only in-frame clones and drops some. Of fewer than 65,000 clones detected, about 90% appear once; the ten largest clones hold about 4.4%. Sequencing used CD4+ or CD8+ T cells sorted from blood, obtained in a trial of the OX40 agonist ivuxolimab. Source of these receptors: an adult with an advanced solid tumor such as melanoma, head and neck, liver or kidney cancer.

This clone is medium-sized by share. The genes are TRBV6-5 and TRBJ1-1, with 11 bases matching TRBD1. Germline V lookup: CDR1 MNHEY, CDR2 SVGAGI. With 5 bases clipped from V and 2 bases from J, the junction kept 4 bases outside the gene matches. The CDR3 length is 15 residues. The CDR3 loop reads CASSPGQGANTEAFF. The CDR3 region has the DNA TGTGCCAGCAGTCCTGGACAGGGGGCTAACACTGAAGCTTTCTTT.

The chain employs TRBV2 and TRBJ2-5, with a possible D match to TRBD2 (7 bases). Per the germline V gene, CDR1 is SNHLY and CDR2 is FYNNEI. The CDR3 contains 13 residues. V was cut by 6 bases and J by 5 bases, with 13 bases left in between. CDR3 nucleotides: TGTGCCAGCAGGCTGGGGGGGCTGGAGACCCAGTACTTC. As protein: CASRLGGLETQYF.

This chain connects TRBV6-5 to TRBJ1-2; D is unclear. Trimming removed 2 bases at V and 6 bases at J, with 7 bases between. Germline V lookup: CDR1 MNHEY, CDR2 SVGAGI. This CDR3 region has 12 residues. CDR3: CASSYGLDGYTF. DNA for the CDR3: TGTGCCAGCAGTTACGGACTGGATGGCTACACCTTC.